The sequence of this TCR beta chain was determined in a study of radiation and T cells in renal cell carcinoma. Germline assignment: CDR1 MNHNY and CDR2 SVGAGI (reference sequence). CDR3 length: 13 amino acids. The ends were cut back, 1 base at V and 4 bases at J, with 6 bases in the middle. Time point described: baseline pretreatment blood. Indicated treatment: 15 Gy SBRT to primary tumor, nephrectomy 4 weeks later. The patient's renal cell carcinoma had clear cell pathology. Assay used: immunoSEQ multiplex PCR; TCRdb lists only in-frame clones, some missing. Altogether roughly 130,000 clones are present, 70% to 90% being singletons, with the ten largest covering more than 10%.

Sequencing used blood, obtained from a patient whose treatment included radiotherapy and nephrectomy. The clonotype originates from a woman in her forties or fifties with renal cell carcinoma. The chain uses TRBV6-6 and TRBJ2-3; D is undetermined. CDR3 amino acids: CASSYFEADTQYF. The CDR3 DNA reads as TGTGCCAGCAGTTACTTCGAGGCAGATACGCAGTATTTT.